This T cell receptor (beta chain) was captured by sequencing in a study of blood T cell repertoires in COVID-19 (dated by TCRdb to the early 2020s). In terms of the full investigation: Samples from collaborators originated in the United States, Italy and Spain and spanned both the acute and convalescent phases of COVID-19. Deeply sampled blood TCRbeta repertoires from subjects exposed to, actively infected with, or recovered from COVID-19 were included in the dataset. Where HLA class I and class II types were available, the types were taken from metadata supplied by the sample provider, not from assay-based typing. The material from the prospective study consisted of cDNA or gDNA derived from T cells, B-cell-depleted T cells, or PBMCs. The repertoires were made available in a free public database intended to serve as a resource for research on the immune response to SARS-CoV-2. The samples were drawn from the first 160 participants of the ongoing ImmuneRACE study and from 1,254 subjects provided by 6 global collaborators. A de-identified subject ID, COVID-19 status, age in years and sex were almost always included in the sample metadata. The paper's findings and limits, for the study overall: The quantity of clinical and demographic metadata differed by source and by participant and was supplied without curation.

In the prospective study, participants were about 18 to 95 years old, resided in 24 geographic areas of the United States, and were enrolled through a virtual design. In the prospective study, participants were assigned to cohorts based on the clinical history participants reported in a screening survey and a study questionnaire. Exposed participants were defined as having been in contact with someone with a PCR-confirmed or clinician-diagnosed COVID-19 case within 2 weeks of study entry. Mobile phlebotomists in the prospective study collected whole blood, serum and a nasopharyngeal or oropharyngeal swab from every participant. Prospective study participants could optionally give additional blood draws and questionnaires over an approximately two-month period. Blood samples from the prospective study were shipped frozen or at room temperature prior to DNA extraction. As to this clone: Its specific antigen is unknown. The record has no base qualities; no much larger clone is one base away.

TCRbeta CDR3 regions were amplified from genomic DNA by means of the immunoSEQ Assay, a bias-controlled multiplex PCR. Under the source paper's analysis protocol: Nucleated cell counts per sample were estimated from amplification of reference gene primers within the assay. To quantify the absolute abundance of each unique TCRbeta CDR3 rearrangement, sequence reads were collapsed and filtered. For each sample, productive Simpson clonality was calculated as the square root of Simpson's diversity index across productive rearrangements. TCRdb limited this immuneACCESS table to in-frame rearrangements with V and J called. A share of clones is missing; checked studies link under half to unresolved V genes, and the rest is unexplained. V, J and clone size are those of that table, while D and trimming were read from the DNA. A total of about 260,000 clones appear in this sample, around 93% of them only once. Less than 3.5% of the sample belongs to the ten largest clones.

The CDR3, cysteine through phenylalanine, is 15 amino acids long. Of all the DNA, just the CDR3 is kept, 45 bases in frame from base 1. CDR1 and CDR2 are drawn from the germline V gene (reference sequence): LNHDA, SQIVND. A distance of 15 bases separates the germline ends of V and J, which lose 4 bases and 8 bases respectively. The sample consisted of PBMCs or T cells enriched from blood (not recorded which). The sequence was collected from a man aged 35 to 55 who had been exposed to COVID-19. The rearrangement joined TRBV19 to TRBJ1-6; TRBD1 could be the D gene, as 5 bases match. The nucleotide sequence reads as follows: TGTGCCAGTAGTACCCCAGGGTTGGGATATTCACCCCTCCACTTT. This gives the protein CASSTPGLGYSPLHF.